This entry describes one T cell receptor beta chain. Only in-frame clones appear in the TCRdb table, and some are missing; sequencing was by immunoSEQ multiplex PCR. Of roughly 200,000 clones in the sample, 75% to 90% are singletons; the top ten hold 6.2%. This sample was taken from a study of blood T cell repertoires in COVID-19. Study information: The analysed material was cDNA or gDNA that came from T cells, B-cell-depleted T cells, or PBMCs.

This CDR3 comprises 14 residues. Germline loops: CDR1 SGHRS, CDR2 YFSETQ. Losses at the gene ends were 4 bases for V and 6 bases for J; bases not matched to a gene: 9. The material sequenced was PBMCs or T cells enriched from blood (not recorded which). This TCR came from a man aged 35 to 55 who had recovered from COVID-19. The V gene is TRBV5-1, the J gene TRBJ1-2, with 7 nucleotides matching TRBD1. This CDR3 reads CASSLGSTGDGYTF. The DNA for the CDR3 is TGCGCCAGCAGCCTGGGTAGTACAGGGGATGGCTACACCTTC. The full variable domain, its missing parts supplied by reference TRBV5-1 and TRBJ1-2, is KAGVTQTPRYLIKTRGQQVTLSCSPISGHRSVSWYQQTPGQGLQFLFEYFSETQRNKGNFPGRFSGRQFSNSRSEMNVSTLELGDSALYLCASSLGSTGDGYTFGSGTRLTVV.